A single sample is the source of the 24 T cell receptor beta chains below, sequenced in a study of molecular identifiers for immune sequencing clone quantification. TCRdb used MiXCR to reprocess the PCR reads, holding one entry per CDR3 protein. The table shows 60,000 to 70,000 distinct CDR3 sequences, with around 18% occurring only once. Sequenced input: naive CD8+ T cells from blood, with Jurkat cell RNA spiked in. The subset denotes: FACS-sorted CD8+CD4-CCR7+CD45RA+ naive T cells. Receptors were obtained from a human donor in good health. Some libraries in this study had Jurkat cell RNA spiked in.

This clonotype came up many times. V is TRBV29-1 and J is TRBJ2-1; the match to TRBD2 covers 7 bases. From germline, CDR1 is SQVTM and CDR2 ANQGSEA. CDR3 length: 11 residues. V gave up 6 bases and J gave up 9 bases; unmatched junction bases: 5. The CDR3 nucleotides are TGCAGCGTGCGCCTAGCGGCTGAGCAGTTCTTC. Encoded protein: CSVRLAAEQFF.

A word on this clonotype: It may be a read error: a sequence one base away is much more abundant. The gene calls are TRBV13 and TRBJ2-7; tentatively, D is TRBD1 or TRBD2 (5 bases each). Trimming pared 5 bases from V and 0 bases from J, leaving 14 bases between. CDR1 PRHDT and CDR2 FYEKMQ come from the germline V gene (reference sequence). The CDR3 sequence is 15 residues long. CDR3 coding DNA: TGTGCCAGCAGCCAGACCGGGACGGTCTCCTACGAGCAGTACTTC. Its protein is CASSQTGTVSYEQYF.

About this clonotype itself: A much larger clone lies a single base off, so this may be a read error. No conserved phenylalanine or tryptophan is present at the end of the CDR3, so a read error is the likely explanation. V usage is TRBV6-5 and J usage is TRBJ2-2, with D uncertain. The CDR3 spans 14 residues. The V gene's germline CDR1 is MNHEY and CDR2 SVGAGI. Trimming left V 2 bases short and J 4 bases short, with 8 bases between. The CDR3, as DNA: TGTGCCAGCAGTTACGATTCCGGCACCGGGGAGCTGTTTTCT. Protein sequence: CASSYDSGTGELFS.

A note on this clonotype: A much larger clone differs by one base, so this may be a read error. V usage is TRBV4-1 and J usage is TRBJ2-7; perhaps TRBD2 as D (6 bases). Germline V CDR1 and CDR2: MGHRA, YSYEKL. V shed 1 base and J shed 3 bases, with 10 bases lying between them. The CDR3 is made up of 14 amino acids. The CDR3 loop is CASSQVGTGYEQYF. CDR3 coding DNA: TGCGCCAGCAGCCAAGTAGGGACTGGCTACGAGCAGTACTTC.

This clonotype has ten or more counts. The chain is built from TRBV12-3 or TRBV12-4 and TRBJ1-4; 12 nucleotides agree with TRBD1. The ends lost 6 bases at V and 8 bases at J; junction bases unmatched: 13. The CDR3 is 17 amino acids. CDR3 loop: CASSPSRDRGQKEKLFF. DNA for the CDR3: TGTGCCAGCAGCCCGTCCCGGGACAGGGGGCAAAAAGAAAAACTGTTTTTT.

On this clonotype itself: The CDR3 ends on some other residue instead of the conserved phenylalanine or tryptophan, so this is likely a read error. The V call is TRBV20-1, the J call TRBJ2-7; the match to TRBD2 covers 13 bases. V lost 4 bases, J lost 5 bases, and 11 bases stayed unmatched. CDR3 length: 16 residues. Germline-derived CDR1 and CDR2 are DFQATT and SNEGSKA (reference sequence). The CDR3 sequence: CSANRGLAGAGNEQYS. In nucleotides, the CDR3 is TGCAGTGCTAATAGAGGACTAGCGGGGGCCGGCAACGAGCAGTACTCC.

The chain uses TRBV27 and TRBJ2-1, with 7 bases matching TRBD2. The ends lost 6 bases at V and 6 bases at J; junction bases unmatched: 14. The CDR3 length is 16 residues. Germline CDR1 is MNHEY and CDR2 is SMNVEV (reference sequence). CDR3 bases: TGTGCCAGCAGACCCAACAGCTGGGGGGGTATCAATGAGCAGTTCTTC. Its translation: CASRPNSWGGINEQFF.

The sample holds many counts of this clonotype. This chain joins TRBV7-9 and TRBJ1-1, with D maybe TRBD1 (5 bases). The CDR3 spans 16 residues. The V gene lost 7 bases and the J gene lost 0 bases, with 18 bases spanning the gap. Germline V gives CDR1 SEHNR, CDR2 FQNEAQ (reference sequence). The CDR3: CASNVYRDLLNTEAFF. The CDR3 nucleotides are TGTGCCAGCAACGTATACCGGGACCTATTGAACACTGAAGCTTTCTTT.

This clonotype was detected many times. This rearrangement joins TRBV27 to TRBJ2-5; 9 bases fit TRBD2. The germline V gene encodes CDR1 MNHEY and CDR2 SMNVEV (reference sequence). CDR3 length: 16 residues. Unmatched junction bases numbered 7, after V lost 5 bases and J lost 0 bases. The CDR3 coding sequence is TGTGCCAGCAGTCCTAGGACTAGCGCGTACCAAGAGACCCAGTACTTC. Its protein is CASSPRTSAYQETQYF.

This sequence joins TRBV3-1 and TRBJ2-1, with D tentatively TRBD1 or TRBD2 (5 bases each). The V gene's germline CDR1 is LGHDT and CDR2 YNNKEL (reference sequence). The CDR3 covers 16 residues. The V and J ends lost 1 base and 5 bases respectively, with 15 bases between them. DNA for the CDR3: TGTGCCAGCAGCCAAGGAGGGGAAGGACTGAACAATGAGCAGTTCTTC. Residues: CASSQGGEGLNNEQFF.

This clonotype was seen once. A much larger clone differs from this one at a single base, so this may be a read error. This chain links TRBV20-1 with TRBJ2-7, with no clear D. The CDR3 is 13 amino acids. V was trimmed by 1 base and J by 3 bases, leaving 10 bases between them. Germline CDR1 reads DFQATT; CDR2 reads SNEGSKA (reference sequence). The DNA of the CDR3 is TGCAGTGCTAGAGTTCATGGGATCTACGAGCAGTACTTC. Its translation: CSARVHGIYEQYF.

With regard to this clonotype: One base away lies a much larger clone, so this may be a sequencing read error. This chain links TRBV4-1 with TRBJ1-6; D unclear. The CDR3 loop spans 16 amino acids. Germline V CDR1 and CDR2: MGHRA, YSYEKL. CDR3 region: CPSSQEYAQRNSPLHF. The CDR3 region has the DNA TGCCCCAGCAGCCAAGAGTACGCCCAGAGAAATTCACCCCTCCACTTT.

Comments on this clonotype: No conserved phenylalanine or tryptophan is present at the end of the CDR3, so a read error is the likely explanation. The rearrangement uses TRBV18 and TRBJ2-3; D unresolved. The V end was cut by 3 bases, the J end by 5 bases, with 12 bases between. CDR1 KGHSH and CDR2 LQKENI come from the germline V gene. This CDR3 spans 14 amino acids. The CDR3 loop is CASSPLIRRDTQYL. The CDR3 DNA reads as TGTGCCAGCTCACCCCTCATTAGAAGAGATACGCAGTATCTT.

Ten or more counts support this clonotype. V and J are TRBV13 and TRBJ2-7; D call uncertain. This CDR3 region has 13 residues. Germline V CDR1 and CDR2: PRHDT, FYEKMQ (reference sequence). Trimming removed 3 bases at V and 3 bases at J, with 9 bases between. The CDR3, as DNA: TGTGCCAGCAGCTTCAGCGCTGACTACGAGCAGTACTTC. Amino acid sequence: CASSFSADYEQYF. Filled out from reference TRBV13 and TRBJ2-7, the complete variable domain reads AAGVIQSPRHLIKEKRETATLKCYPIPRHDTVYWYQQGPGQDPQFLISFYEKMQSDKGSIPDRFSAQQFSDYHSELNMSSLELGDSALYFCASSFSADYEQYFGPGTRLTVT.

On this clonotype itself: A much larger clone lies one base from this, so it may be a read error. This CDR3 is missing its conserved last phenylalanine or tryptophan, likely due to a read error. V is TRBV5-1 and J is TRBJ2-1; 10 bases are shared with TRBD2. Germline V gene data show CDR1 as SGHRS and CDR2 as YFSETQ. The junction had 7 bases not matched to a gene; V was cut back by 0 bases and J by 4 bases. CDR3 size: 17 residues. This CDR3 reads CASSLEPTSGFYNEQFL. The CDR3 DNA reads as TGCGCCAGCAGCTTGGAGCCGACTAGCGGGTTTTACAATGAGCAGTTCCTC.

The table lists this clonotype with many counts. The chain combines TRBV5-1 with TRBJ2-4, with 7 positions matching TRBD1. This CDR3 is built from 15 residues. V trimming: 4 bases; J trimming: 0 bases; junction bases outside the gene matches: 4. Germline values: CDR1 SGHRS, CDR2 YFSETQ. In nucleotides, the CDR3 is TGCGCCAGCAGCCCCTGGACAGGAGCCAAAAACATTCAGTACTTC. Translation gives CASSPWTGAKNIQYF.

In this sample, this clonotype turned up many times. The genes are TRBV19 and TRBJ2-6; D is possibly TRBD1 (7 bases). The V end lost 3 bases, the J end lost 0 bases, and 24 bases lay between the germline ends. CDR1 and CDR2 (germline): LNHDA, SQIVND (reference sequence). The CDR3 consists of 21 residues. CDR3 sequence (DNA): TGTGCCAGTAGTATGGTGGACAGGTGGACTACCAACTACTCTGGGGCCAACGTCCTGACTTTC. As protein: CASSMVDRWTTNYSGANVLTF.

This clonotype came up many times. The chain recombines TRBV3-1 with TRBJ2-7; TRBD1 matches 10 bases. J gave up 2 bases and V 3 bases, and 7 bases lay outside the gene matches. The CDR3 has 16 residues. Germline V gene lookup returns CDR1 LGHDT and CDR2 YNNKEL (reference sequence). The CDR3 DNA is TGTGCCAGCAGCCAGCCGACAGGGGGCCCGACCTACGAGCAGTACTTC. It encodes CASSQPTGGPTYEQYF.

The table lists this clonotype with many counts. The chain has TRBV27 and TRBJ2-1; D may be TRBD1 (6 bases). Germline loops: CDR1 MNHEY, CDR2 SMNVEV (reference sequence). Trimming took off 11 bases at V and 7 bases at J, with 18 bases between the two ends. The CDR3 has 13 residues. The CDR3 coding sequence is TGTGCCGCCGGACAGCTACAATTGAATGAGCAGTTCTTC. Residues: CAAGQLQLNEQFF.

This clonotype was seen at least ten times. The V and J genes are TRBV12-3 or TRBV12-4 and TRBJ2-5; 7 nucleotides align to TRBD2. The CDR3 is made up of 16 amino acids. The junction had 13 bases not matched to a gene; V was cut back by 5 bases and J by 4 bases. CDR3 bases: TGTGCCAGCAGTCGAAGAGCGGGACCTTTTCCAGAGACCCAGTACTTC. Translating gives CASSRRAGPFPETQYF.

This clonotype was observed a handful of times. The CDR3 nucleotides are TGTGCCAGCAGCTACGGACAGGGCCGTTACGAGCAGTACTTC. Its translation: CASSYGQGRYEQYF. The V gene is TRBV14, the J gene TRBJ2-7, with TRBD1 matching 8 bases. The CDR3 spans 14 residues. The J segment lost 4 bases and the V segment lost 5 bases, leaving 7 bases of the junction unmatched. Germline lookup yields CDR1 SGHDN and CDR2 FVKESK.

On this clonotype: This clone may be a read error of a much larger clone one base away. The CDR3 does not end in the conserved phenylalanine or tryptophan, so this is likely a read error. The chain links TRBV12-3 or TRBV12-4 to TRBJ2-7; TRBD2 matches 8 bases. The V and J ends lost 4 bases and 3 bases, in that order; junction bases with no gene match: 5. The CDR3 sequence is 14 residues long. The DNA for the CDR3 is TGTGCCAGCAGTTCGGGACTAGTTGTCTACGAGCAGTACTCC. Its translation is CASSSGLVVYEQYS.

This clonotype was picked up many times. The rearrangement uses TRBV20-1 and TRBJ2-7, with D perhaps matching TRBD2 (5 bases). The CDR3 covers 14 residues. The germline V and J ends were trimmed by 3 bases and 3 bases, with 15 bases remaining between them. Looked up from germline, CDR1 is DFQATT and CDR2 is SNEGSKA (reference sequence). Here the CDR3 DNA reads TGCAGTGCTAGGTCCTACGGACGGGACTACGAGCAGTACTTC. Amino acids: CSARSYGRDYEQYF.

On this clonotype: This may arise from a read error, as a much more abundant clone is one base away. The V and J genes are TRBV4-1 and TRBJ1-4; 7 bases map to TRBD1. Looked up from germline, CDR1 is MGHRA and CDR2 is YSYEKL. CDR3 length: 15 residues. The chain's CDR3 is CASSLTGDPNEKPFF. The CDR3 DNA follows: TGCGCCAGCAGCCTTACAGGGGACCCTAATGAAAAACCGTTTTTT.